A single sample is the source of the 27 T cell receptor beta chains below, sequenced in a study of CD8 T cells in Susac syndrome. About 0.45 to 1 ug RNA was reverse transcribed with random hexamers. TCRdb re-derived calls from the immunoSEQ multiplex PCR reads in MiXCR, one entry per CDR3 protein. The table lists about 300,000 distinct CDR3 sequences, 85% of them singletons. The sequenced sample was CD8+ T cells from PBMCs. The receptors were gathered from a human donor with multiple sclerosis.

The gene calls are TRBV3-1 and TRBJ1-1, with 8 bases aligning to TRBD1. The V and J ends lost 5 bases and 3 bases, in that order; junction bases with no gene match: 8. CDR3 length: 15 amino acids. Germline CDR1 reads LGHDT; CDR2 reads YNNKEL (reference sequence). This CDR3 is CASSSETGVYTEAFF. CDR3 sequence (DNA): TGTGCCAGCAGCTCGGAGACAGGGGTGTACACTGAAGCTTTCTTT.

The J gene is TRBJ2-7, the V gene TRBV27; 8 bases match TRBD1. J gave up 2 bases and V 5 bases, and 5 bases lay outside the gene matches. Germline CDR1 reads MNHEY; CDR2 reads SMNVEV (reference sequence). The CDR3 is 14 amino acids. CDR3 DNA sequence: TGTGCCAGCAGTCAGGGGGCGAATCCCTACGAGCAGTACTTC. It translates to CASSQGANPYEQYF.

This clonotype was detected a few times. V and J are TRBV10-1 and TRBJ1-1; D is unresolved. The CDR3 is 13 residues long. Germline V gene lookup returns CDR1 WNHNN and CDR2 SYGVQD (reference sequence). The V end lost 2 bases, the J end lost 0 bases, and 4 bases lay between the germline ends. The chain's CDR3 is CASSEGLNTEAFF. In DNA form, the CDR3 reads TGCGCCAGCAGTGAGGGGCTGAACACTGAAGCTTTCTTT.

V gene TRBV14 combines with J gene TRBJ2-1; no firm D call. V shed 2 bases and J shed 3 bases, with 14 bases lying between them. Germline V lookup: CDR1 SGHDN, CDR2 FVKESK. This CDR3 has 16 amino acids. CDR3 sequence (DNA): TGTGCCAGCAGCCAATTCTCCGGGCTCCACTACAATGAGCAGTTCTTC. Protein sequence: CASSQFSGLHYNEQFF.

The chain employs TRBV27 and TRBJ1-5; TRBD1 matches 8 bases. This CDR3 has 16 residues. V gave up 6 bases and J gave up 5 bases; unmatched junction bases: 12. Germline V gene lookup returns CDR1 MNHEY and CDR2 SMNVEV (reference sequence). CDR3 coding DNA: TGTGCCAGCAGCCCAGAAGCTAGACAGGGGCATCAGCCCCAGCATTTT. It translates to CASSPEARQGHQPQHF.

The chain carries TRBV19 and TRBJ2-6, with a possible D match to TRBD1 (5 bases). The ends were cut back, 3 bases at V and 3 bases at J, with 9 bases in the middle. The germline V gene encodes CDR1 LNHDA and CDR2 SQIVND (reference sequence). The CDR3 has 15 amino acids. The CDR3 sequence: CASSIQDIGANVLTF. DNA of the CDR3: TGTGCCAGTAGTATCCAGGACATTGGGGCCAACGTCCTGACTTTC.

The chain has TRBV28 and TRBJ2-7; 9 positions match TRBD1. J gave up 6 bases and V 5 bases, and 8 bases lay outside the gene matches. The CDR3 has 14 amino acids. Germline loops: CDR1 MDHEN, CDR2 SYDVKM. CDR3 sequence: CASSRTGERGEQYF. The CDR3 bases are TGTGCCAGCAGTAGGACAGGGGAACGTGGCGAGCAGTACTTC.

J is TRBJ2-4 and V is TRBV15; D may be TRBD2 (6 bases). V gave up 6 bases and J gave up 4 bases, with 13 bases separating them. CDR3 length: 14 amino acids. Per the germline V gene, CDR1 is LNHNV and CDR2 is YYDKDF (reference sequence). CDR3 loop: CATRDRELKNIQYF. Written as DNA, the CDR3 is TGTGCCACCAGAGACCGGGAGCTAAAAAACATTCAGTACTTC.

J is TRBJ2-2 and V is TRBV28; D is perhaps TRBD1 (6 bases). The V end was cut by 4 bases, the J end by 1 base, with 7 bases between. The CDR3 has 14 amino acids. Germline lookup yields CDR1 MDHEN and CDR2 SYDVKM. CDR3 region: CASSSQGNTGELFF. CDR3 sequence (DNA): TGTGCCAGCAGTTCACAGGGGAACACCGGGGAGCTGTTTTTT.

This clonotype was detected once. The J gene is TRBJ2-7, the V gene TRBV3-1, with unresolved D. Germline CDR1 LGHDT, CDR2 YNNKEL (reference sequence). The CDR3 contains 14 residues. V lost 0 bases to trimming and J lost 3 bases, with 9 bases between them. In DNA form, the CDR3 reads TGTGCCAGCAGCCAAGAGGGCCTTAGCTACGAGCAGTACTTC. It encodes CASSQEGLSYEQYF.

The chain couples TRBV7-2 to TRBJ2-7; D remains ambiguous. V was cut by 1 base and J by 6 bases, with 16 bases left in between. The CDR3 has 15 amino acids. Looked up from germline, CDR1 is SGHTA and CDR2 is FQGNSA. This chain's CDR3 is CASSLVVSNQREQYF. Here the CDR3 DNA reads TGTGCCAGCAGCTTAGTAGTTAGTAACCAGCGCGAGCAGTACTTC.

V gene TRBV5-4 combines with J gene TRBJ2-1, with TRBD2 matching over 10 bases. V shed 5 bases, J shed 0 bases, and the junction held 11 bases outside the gene matches. In germline, CDR1 is SGHNT, CDR2 YYREEE (reference sequence). The CDR3 consists of 18 residues. CDR3 DNA: TGTGCCAGCAGGGATGGGACTAGCGCGACGAGCTCCTACAATGAGCAGTTCTTC. Its protein product is CASRDGTSATSSYNEQFF. The full variable domain, completed using reference TRBV5-4 and TRBJ2-1, is ETGVTQSPTHLIKTRGQQVTLRCSSQSGHNTVSWYQQALGQGPQFIFQYYREEENGRGNFPPRFSGLQFPNYSSELNVNALELDDSALYLCASRDGTSATSSYNEQFFGPGTRLTVL.

The J gene is TRBJ1-1, the V gene TRBV27, with a weak D call TRBD1 (5 bases). Germline V gene data show CDR1 as MNHEY and CDR2 as SMNVEV (reference sequence). There are 15 residues in the CDR3. Trimming removed 3 bases from V and 1 base from J, with 12 bases in between. CDR3 DNA sequence: TGTGCCAGCAGTTTCGACAGCTTCGCGAACACTGAAGCTTTCTTT. Translating it yields CASSFDSFANTEAFF.

The chain couples TRBV4-1 to TRBJ1-1; perhaps TRBD1 as D (5 bases). Looked up from germline, CDR1 is MGHRA and CDR2 is YSYEKL. This CDR3 region has 14 residues. V shed 3 bases and J shed 4 bases, with 12 bases lying between them. The CDR3: CASSHLWGVTEAFF. CDR3 DNA sequence: TGCGCCAGCAGCCACCTCTGGGGGGTCACTGAAGCTTTCTTT.

The chain joins TRBV19 to TRBJ2-1, with D possibly being TRBD1 (6 bases). The CDR3 has 15 residues. V was clipped by 6 bases and J by 5 bases, with 17 bases between them. Per the germline V gene, CDR1 is LNHDA and CDR2 is SQIVND (reference sequence). The CDR3 here is CASSAVSRGDNEQFF. CDR3 nucleotide sequence: TGTGCCAGTAGCGCCGTGAGCAGGGGAGACAATGAGCAGTTCTTC.

The genes are TRBV6-2 or TRBV6-3 and TRBJ2-7, with 7 bases matching TRBD1. Germline V gene lookup returns CDR1 MNHEY and CDR2 SVGEGT. V was clipped by 2 bases and J by 2 bases; unmatched bases: 6. CDR3 length: 15 residues. For the CDR3, the DNA is TGTGCCAGCAGTTACCCCCCGACAGGGCCCTACGAGCAGTACTTC. It encodes CASSYPPTGPYEQYF.

This clonotype showed up just a few times. This rearrangement joins TRBV24-1 to TRBJ2-3; D call uncertain. Germline CDR1 is KGHDR and CDR2 is SFDVKD. The V and J ends lost 5 bases and 3 bases respectively, with 17 bases between them. The CDR3 consists of 16 residues. The CDR3 DNA sequence: TGTGCCACCAGTGGAACCCCCCGGGCGTGGACAGATACGCAGTATTTT. It yields the protein CATSGTPRAWTDTQYF.

The chain carries TRBV4-3 and TRBJ2-7, with 7 bases identical to TRBD2. V dropped 4 bases and J dropped 0; count of bases not matched to a gene: 6. Per the germline V gene, CDR1 is LGHNA and CDR2 is YSLEER. CDR3 length: 15 residues. The CDR3 protein is CASSPWPGGSYEQYF. The CDR3 nucleotides read TGCGCCAGCAGCCCCTGGCCGGGGGGCTCCTACGAGCAGTACTTC.

The CDR3 is CASSLTLGDRDAFF. CDR3 nucleotide sequence: TGTGCCAGCAGCTTAACGTTAGGGGACAGGGACGCTTTCTTT. The genes are TRBV7-3 and TRBJ1-1, with TRBD1 matching over 9 bases. The CDR3 runs to 14 residues. With V trimmed by 0 bases and J by 11 bases, 7 bases remained unmatched. Looked up from germline, CDR1 is SGHTA and CDR2 is FQGTGA.

V usage is TRBV4-3 and J usage is TRBJ1-1, with D tentatively TRBD1 (5 bases). Germline V gene data show CDR1 as LGHNA and CDR2 as YSLEER. The CDR3 totals 15 residues. Between the trimmed V and J ends, which lost 0 bases and 4 bases, there was a span of 12 bases. CDR3 DNA: TGCGCCAGCAGCCAAGAAGGGTGGGGGAGCACTGAAGCTTTCTTT. Its translation is CASSQEGWGSTEAFF.

The genes are TRBV28 and TRBJ2-7; TRBD2 aligns across 10 bases. The germline V gene encodes CDR1 MDHEN and CDR2 SYDVKM. The V gene end was trimmed by 6 bases and the J gene end by 1 base; junction bases not matched to a gene: 9. The CDR3 totals 16 residues. As DNA, the CDR3 is TGTGCCAGCAGCTCTATAGCGGGAGGCCCTTCCTACGAGCAGTACTTC. It encodes CASSSIAGGPSYEQYF. The full variable domain, its missing parts supplied by reference TRBV28 and TRBJ2-7, is DVKVTQSSRYLVKRTGEKVFLECVQDMDHENMFWYRQDPGLGLRLIYFSYDVKMKEKGDIPEGYSVSREKKERFSLILESASTNQTSMYLCASSSIAGGPSYEQYFGPGTRLTVT.

This clonotype was seen once. This chain uses TRBV5-6 with TRBJ1-5; D not certain. The CDR3 consists of 16 residues. Trimming removed 1 base at V and 6 bases at J, with 17 bases between. CDR1 is SGHDT, CDR2 YYEEEE, per germline. CDR3 region: CASSLNAGILTQPQHF. The CDR3 nucleotides are TGTGCCAGCAGCTTGAACGCGGGGATCTTGACTCAGCCCCAGCATTTT.

This chain uses TRBV4-3 with TRBJ2-6; 11 bases line up with TRBD2. The CDR3 is 20 amino acids. Trimming removed 0 bases from V and 2 bases from J; junction bases left unmatched: 9. CDR1 LGHNA and CDR2 YSLEER come from the germline V gene. The CDR3 here is CASSQDALAGGSTGANVLTF. DNA for the CDR3: TGCGCCAGCAGCCAAGACGCTCTAGCGGGGGGCAGTACTGGGGCCAACGTCCTGACTTTC.

The CDR3 DNA is TGTGCCAGCAGCTTAAGTTACCGTTCAAGCAACACTGAAGCTTTCTTT. It translates to CASSLSYRSSNTEAFF. The genes are TRBV7-9 and TRBJ1-1; D not resolved. CDR1 and CDR2 (germline): SEHNR, FQNEAQ (reference sequence). The V and J ends lost 2 bases and 2 bases respectively, with 15 bases between them. The CDR3 extends over 16 amino acids.

The chain employs TRBV7-9 and TRBJ2-7; D may be TRBD1 or TRBD2 (7 bases each). CDR3 length: 15 residues. From germline, CDR1 is SEHNR and CDR2 FQNEAQ (reference sequence). Trimming shortened V by 5 bases and J by 7 bases, and 21 bases separated the two germline ends. The chain's CDR3 is CASSPWEGASGEQYF. CDR3 nucleotide sequence: TGTGCCAGCAGCCCCTGGGAGGGGGCATCGGGAGAGCAGTACTTC.

V and J are TRBV28 and TRBJ1-4; D possibly corresponds to TRBD1 (6 bases). CDR1 and CDR2 from the germline V gene are MDHEN and SYDVKM. V lost 3 bases, J lost 8 bases, and 10 bases lay in between. The CDR3 covers 13 residues. CDR3 sequence: CASSFTGWEKLFF. The DNA of the CDR3 is TGTGCCAGCAGTTTTACAGGGTGGGAAAAACTGTTTTTT.

This clonotype was seen more than once but under ten times. The rearrangement joins TRBV5-6 to TRBJ2-1, with D perhaps matching TRBD1 (5 bases). Germline V CDR1 and CDR2: SGHDT, YYEEEE. This CDR3 is built from 15 residues. The V gene lost 4 bases and the J gene lost 7 bases, with 18 bases spanning the gap. The CDR3 loop reads CASSPLPGPGNEQFF. The CDR3 DNA sequence: TGTGCCAGCAGCCCACTCCCAGGCCCAGGGAATGAGCAGTTCTTC.